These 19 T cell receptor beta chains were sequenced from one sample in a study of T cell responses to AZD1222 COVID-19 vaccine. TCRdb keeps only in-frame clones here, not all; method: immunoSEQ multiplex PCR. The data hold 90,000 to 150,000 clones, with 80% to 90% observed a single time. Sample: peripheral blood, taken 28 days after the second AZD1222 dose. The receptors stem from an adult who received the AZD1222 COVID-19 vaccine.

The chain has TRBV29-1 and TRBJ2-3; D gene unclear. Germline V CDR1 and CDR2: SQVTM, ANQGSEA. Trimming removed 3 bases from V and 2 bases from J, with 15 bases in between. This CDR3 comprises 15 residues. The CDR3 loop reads CSVDFRNKPTDTQYF. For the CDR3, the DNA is TGCAGCGTTGACTTCCGGAACAAACCCACAGATACGCAGTATTTT.

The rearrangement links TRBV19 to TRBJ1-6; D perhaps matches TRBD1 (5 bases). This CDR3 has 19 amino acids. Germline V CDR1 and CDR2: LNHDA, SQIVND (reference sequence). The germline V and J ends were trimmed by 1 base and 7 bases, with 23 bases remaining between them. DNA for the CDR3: TGTGCCAGTAGTATAGCTACAGGCCTATCAACCCCTTGGAATTCACCCCTCCACTTT. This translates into CASSIATGLSTPWNSPLHF.

As DNA, the CDR3 is TGCGCCAGCAGCCCGCTAGCGGGGTCCTACAATGAGCAGTTCTTC. Its protein product is CASSPLAGSYNEQFF. The genes are TRBV4-1 and TRBJ2-1; 9 nucleotides agree with TRBD2. Germline V gene data show CDR1 as MGHRA and CDR2 as YSYEKL. CDR3 length equals 15 residues. J gave up 1 base and V 4 bases, and 2 bases lay outside the gene matches.

The CDR3: CASSNRQQNEKLFF. In DNA, the CDR3 is TGTGCCAGTAGTAACAGACAGCAAAATGAAAAACTGTTTTTT. V is TRBV19 and J is TRBJ1-4, with D tentatively TRBD1 (5 bases). Germline-derived CDR1 and CDR2 are LNHDA and SQIVND (reference sequence). The CDR3 extends over 14 amino acids. Trimming cost V 4 bases and J 5 bases, with 11 bases left between them.

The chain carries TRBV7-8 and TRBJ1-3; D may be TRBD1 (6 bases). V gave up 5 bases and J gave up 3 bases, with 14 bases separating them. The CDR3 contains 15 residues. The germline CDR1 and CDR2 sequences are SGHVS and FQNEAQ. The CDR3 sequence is CASSRVVGGGNTIYF. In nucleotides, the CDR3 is TGTGCCAGCAGCCGCGTGGTAGGGGGTGGAAACACCATATATTTT.

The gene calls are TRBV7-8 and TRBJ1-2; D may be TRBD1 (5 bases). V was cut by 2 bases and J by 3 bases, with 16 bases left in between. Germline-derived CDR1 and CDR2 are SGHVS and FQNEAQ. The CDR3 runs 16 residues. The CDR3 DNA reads TGTGCCAGCAGCTTATCCGCAGGGCAGGGTTACTATGGCTACACCTTC. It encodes CASSLSAGQGYYGYTF.

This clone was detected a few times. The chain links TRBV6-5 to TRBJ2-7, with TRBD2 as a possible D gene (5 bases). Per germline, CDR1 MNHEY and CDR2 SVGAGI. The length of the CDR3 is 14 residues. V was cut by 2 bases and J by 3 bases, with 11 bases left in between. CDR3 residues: CASSYERKNYEQYF. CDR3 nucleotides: TGTGCCAGCAGTTACGAGCGGAAGAACTACGAGCAGTACTTC.

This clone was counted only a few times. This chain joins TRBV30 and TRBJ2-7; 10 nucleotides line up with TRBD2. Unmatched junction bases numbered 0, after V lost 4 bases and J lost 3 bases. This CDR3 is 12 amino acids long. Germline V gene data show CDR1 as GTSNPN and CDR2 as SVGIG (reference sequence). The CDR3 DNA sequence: TGTGCCTGGACTAGCGGGGGCTACGAGCAGTACTTC. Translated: CAWTSGGYEQYF.

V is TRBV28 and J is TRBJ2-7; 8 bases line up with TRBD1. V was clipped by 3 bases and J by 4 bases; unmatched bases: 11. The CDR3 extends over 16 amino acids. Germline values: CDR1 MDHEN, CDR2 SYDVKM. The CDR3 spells CASSLLWGQGAYEQYF. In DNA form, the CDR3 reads TGTGCCAGCAGTTTGTTGTGGGGTCAGGGGGCGTACGAGCAGTACTTC.

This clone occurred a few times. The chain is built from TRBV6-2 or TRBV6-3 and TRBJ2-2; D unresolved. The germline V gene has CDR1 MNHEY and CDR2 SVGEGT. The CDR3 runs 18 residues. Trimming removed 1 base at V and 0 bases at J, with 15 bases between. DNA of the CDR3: TGTGCCAGCAGTTACTTTTTAGACTTTATGCCGAACACCGGGGAGCTGTTTTTT. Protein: CASSYFLDFMPNTGELFF.

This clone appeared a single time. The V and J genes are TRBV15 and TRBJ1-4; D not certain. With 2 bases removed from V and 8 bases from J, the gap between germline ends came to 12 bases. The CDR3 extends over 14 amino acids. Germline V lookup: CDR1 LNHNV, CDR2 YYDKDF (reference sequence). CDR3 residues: CATSRPSRGEKLFF. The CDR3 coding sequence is TGTGCCACCAGCAGACCATCCCGAGGGGAAAAACTGTTTTTT.

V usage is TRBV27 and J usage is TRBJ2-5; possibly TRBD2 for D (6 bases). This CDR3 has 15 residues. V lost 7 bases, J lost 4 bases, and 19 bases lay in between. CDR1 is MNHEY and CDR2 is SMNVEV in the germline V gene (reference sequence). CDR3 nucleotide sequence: TGTGCCAGCAACCCAGCGGGTTCTAGAGGAGAGACCCAGTACTTC. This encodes CASNPAGSRGETQYF.

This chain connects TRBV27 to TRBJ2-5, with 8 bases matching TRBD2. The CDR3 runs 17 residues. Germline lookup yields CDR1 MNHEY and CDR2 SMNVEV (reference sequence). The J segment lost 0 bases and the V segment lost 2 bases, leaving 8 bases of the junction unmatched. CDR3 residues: CASSLVLGGGYQETQYF. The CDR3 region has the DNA TGTGCCAGCAGTTTAGTTCTCGGGGGGGGGTACCAAGAGACCCAGTACTTC.

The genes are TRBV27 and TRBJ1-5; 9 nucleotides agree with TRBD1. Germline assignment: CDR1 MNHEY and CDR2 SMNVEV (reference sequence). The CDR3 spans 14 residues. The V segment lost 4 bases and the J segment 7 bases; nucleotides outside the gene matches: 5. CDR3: CASSSDRGKQPQHF. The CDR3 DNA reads TGTGCCAGCAGTTCGGACAGGGGAAAACAGCCCCAGCATTTT.

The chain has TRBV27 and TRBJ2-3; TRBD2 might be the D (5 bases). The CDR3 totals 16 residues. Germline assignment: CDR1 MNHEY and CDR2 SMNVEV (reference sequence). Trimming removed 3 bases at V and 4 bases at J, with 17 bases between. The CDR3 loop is CASSFGAGERPDTQYF. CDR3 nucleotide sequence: TGTGCCAGCAGTTTTGGAGCCGGGGAGCGGCCAGATACGCAGTATTTT.

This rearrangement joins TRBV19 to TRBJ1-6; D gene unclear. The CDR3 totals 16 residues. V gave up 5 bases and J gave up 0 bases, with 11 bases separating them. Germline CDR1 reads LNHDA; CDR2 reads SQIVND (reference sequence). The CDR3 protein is CASSSTAGSYNSPLHF. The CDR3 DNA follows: TGTGCCAGTAGTTCCACCGCTGGCTCCTATAATTCACCCCTCCACTTT.

The CDR3 loop is CASSLGPRAGTPSYEQYF. The CDR3 DNA sequence: TGTGCCAGCAGTTTAGGGCCCCGGGCCGGGACTCCTTCCTACGAGCAGTACTTC. The V gene is TRBV28, the J gene TRBJ2-7; possible D gene TRBD2, 6 bases. The CDR3 runs to 18 residues. Germline V lookup: CDR1 MDHEN, CDR2 SYDVKM. Deletions cut 2 bases from V and 1 base from J, with 21 bases between. Variable domain in full (rest from reference TRBV28 and TRBJ2-7): DVKVTQSSRYLVKRTGEKVFLECVQDMDHENMFWYRQDPGLGLRLIYFSYDVKMKEKGDIPEGYSVSREKKERFSLILESASTNQTSMYLCASSLGPRAGTPSYEQYFGPGTRLTVT.

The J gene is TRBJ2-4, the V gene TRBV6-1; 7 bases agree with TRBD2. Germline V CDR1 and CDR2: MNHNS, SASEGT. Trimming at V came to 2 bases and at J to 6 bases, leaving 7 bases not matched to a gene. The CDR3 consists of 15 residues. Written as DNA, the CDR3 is TGTGCCAGCAGTGAACTCGGGGGGTGGGCAAACATTCAGTACTTC. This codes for CASSELGGWANIQYF.

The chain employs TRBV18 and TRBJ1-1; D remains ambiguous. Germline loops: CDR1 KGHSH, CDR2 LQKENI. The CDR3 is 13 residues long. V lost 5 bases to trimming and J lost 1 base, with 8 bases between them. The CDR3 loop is CASSKDRNTEAFF. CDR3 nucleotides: TGTGCCAGCTCAAAGGACCGGAACACTGAAGCTTTCTTT.